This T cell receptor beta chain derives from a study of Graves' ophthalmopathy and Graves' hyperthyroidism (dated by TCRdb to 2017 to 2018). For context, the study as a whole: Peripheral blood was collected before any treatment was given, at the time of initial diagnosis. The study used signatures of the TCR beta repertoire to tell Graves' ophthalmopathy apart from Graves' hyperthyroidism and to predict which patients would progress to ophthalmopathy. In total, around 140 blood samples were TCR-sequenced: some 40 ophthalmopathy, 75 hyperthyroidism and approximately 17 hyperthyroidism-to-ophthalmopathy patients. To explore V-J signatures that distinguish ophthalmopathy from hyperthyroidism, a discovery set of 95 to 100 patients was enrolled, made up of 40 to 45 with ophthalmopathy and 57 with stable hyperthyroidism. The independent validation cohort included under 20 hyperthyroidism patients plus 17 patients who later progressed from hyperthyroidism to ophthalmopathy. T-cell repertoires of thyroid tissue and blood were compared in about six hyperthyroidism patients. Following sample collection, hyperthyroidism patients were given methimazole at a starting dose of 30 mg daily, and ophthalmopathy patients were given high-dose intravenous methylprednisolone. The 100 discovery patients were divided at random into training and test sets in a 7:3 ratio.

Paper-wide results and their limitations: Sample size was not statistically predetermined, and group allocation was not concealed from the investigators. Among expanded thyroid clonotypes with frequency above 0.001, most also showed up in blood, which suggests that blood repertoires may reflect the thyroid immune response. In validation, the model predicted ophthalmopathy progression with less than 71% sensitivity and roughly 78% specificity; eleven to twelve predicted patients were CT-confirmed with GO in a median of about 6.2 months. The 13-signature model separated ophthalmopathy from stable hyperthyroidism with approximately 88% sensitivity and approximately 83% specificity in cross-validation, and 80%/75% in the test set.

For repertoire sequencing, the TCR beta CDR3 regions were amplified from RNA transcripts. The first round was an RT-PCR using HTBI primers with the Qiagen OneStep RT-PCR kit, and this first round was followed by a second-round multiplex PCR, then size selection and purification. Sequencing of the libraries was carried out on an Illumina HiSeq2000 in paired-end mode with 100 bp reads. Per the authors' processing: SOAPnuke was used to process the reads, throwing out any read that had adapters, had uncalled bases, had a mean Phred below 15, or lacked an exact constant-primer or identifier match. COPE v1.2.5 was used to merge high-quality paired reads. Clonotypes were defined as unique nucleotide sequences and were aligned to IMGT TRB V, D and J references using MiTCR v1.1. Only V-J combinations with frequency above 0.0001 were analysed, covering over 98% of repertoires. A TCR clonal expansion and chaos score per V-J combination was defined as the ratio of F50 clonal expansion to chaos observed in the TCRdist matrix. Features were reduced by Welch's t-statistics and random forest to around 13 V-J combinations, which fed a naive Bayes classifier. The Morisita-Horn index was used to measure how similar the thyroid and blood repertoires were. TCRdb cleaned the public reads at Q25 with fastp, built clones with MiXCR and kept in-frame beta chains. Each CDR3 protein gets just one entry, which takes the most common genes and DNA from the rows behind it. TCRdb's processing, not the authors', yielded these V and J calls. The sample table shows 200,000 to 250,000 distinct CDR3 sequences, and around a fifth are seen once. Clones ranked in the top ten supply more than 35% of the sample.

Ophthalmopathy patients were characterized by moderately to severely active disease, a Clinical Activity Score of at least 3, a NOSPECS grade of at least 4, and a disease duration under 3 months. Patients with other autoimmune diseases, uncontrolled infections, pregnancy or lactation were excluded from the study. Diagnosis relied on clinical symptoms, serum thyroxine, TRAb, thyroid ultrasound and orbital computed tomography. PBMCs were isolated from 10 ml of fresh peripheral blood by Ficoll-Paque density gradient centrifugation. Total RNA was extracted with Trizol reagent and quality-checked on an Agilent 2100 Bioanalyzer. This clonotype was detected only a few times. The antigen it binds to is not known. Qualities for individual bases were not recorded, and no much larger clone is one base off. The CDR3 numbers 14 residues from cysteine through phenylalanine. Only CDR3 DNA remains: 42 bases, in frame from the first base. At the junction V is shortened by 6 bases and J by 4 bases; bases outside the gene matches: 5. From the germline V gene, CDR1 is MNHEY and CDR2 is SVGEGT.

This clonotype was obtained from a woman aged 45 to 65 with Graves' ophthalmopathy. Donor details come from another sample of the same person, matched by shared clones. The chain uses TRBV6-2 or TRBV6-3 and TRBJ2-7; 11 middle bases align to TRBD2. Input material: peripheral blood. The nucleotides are TGTGCCAGCAGAACGGGACTAGCGGAGTACGAGCAGTACTTC. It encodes CASRTGLAEYEQYF.